The 13 T cell receptor beta chains presented below share a single source sample, sequenced in a study of cytomegalovirus exposure and HLA in healthy donors. Both 60 Vbeta primers and 13 Jbeta primers went into the PCR. TCRdb keeps only in-frame clones here, not all; method: immunoSEQ multiplex PCR. Seen here are about 150,000 clones, 80% observed once, and the top ten hold approximately 5.6%. The sequencing sample was made of PBMCs. The receptor set was obtained from a woman aged 40 to 55 in good health and CMV-seropositive.

This clone was detected only a few times. The chain employs TRBV27 and TRBJ1-2; tentative D call: TRBD1 (5 bases). Germline V gene lookup returns CDR1 MNHEY and CDR2 SMNVEV (reference sequence). The CDR3 has 15 residues. Deletions cut 7 bases from V and 4 bases from J, with 19 bases between. DNA of the CDR3: TGTGCCAGCACCCTACGGCATGGGGGGTCCTATGGCTACACCTTC. Residues: CASTLRHGGSYGYTF.

The rearrangement joins TRBV27 to TRBJ1-5; the match to TRBD1 covers 7 bases. With V trimmed by 6 bases and J by 6 bases, 8 bases remained unmatched. From germline, CDR1 is MNHEY and CDR2 SMNVEV (reference sequence). CDR3 length: 14 amino acids. Written as DNA, the CDR3 is TGTGCCAGCAGCCCTGACAGGGTAGGTCAGCCCCAGCATTTT. This codes for CASSPDRVGQPQHF.

In DNA, the CDR3 is TGTGCCAGCAGCTTAGCACTATCTAGCGGGTCTTACAATGAGCAGTTCTTC. Translated: CASSLALSSGSYNEQFF. The chain links TRBV7-7 to TRBJ2-1, with 8 nucleotides matching TRBD2. Germline V gene lookup returns CDR1 SSHAT and CDR2 FNYEAQ (reference sequence). This CDR3 is 17 amino acids long. V lost 0 bases, J lost 4 bases, and 8 bases stayed unmatched.

This clone was recorded only once. The chain is built from TRBV6-5 and TRBJ2-7, with D tentatively TRBD2 (6 bases). Between the trimmed V and J ends, which lost 2 bases and 2 bases, there was a span of 16 bases. The CDR3 is 16 residues long. CDR1 and CDR2 from the germline V gene are MNHEY and SVGAGI. In DNA, the CDR3 is TGTGCCAGCAGTTACCATTCCGGGACTCTAACCTACGAGCAGTACTTC. Translation gives CASSYHSGTLTYEQYF.

The gene calls are TRBV18 and TRBJ2-3; D not certain. Germline V gene lookup returns CDR1 KGHSH and CDR2 LQKENI. CDR3 length: 16 residues. Trimming removed 6 bases from V and 2 bases from J, with 18 bases in between. CDR3 sequence: CASSEDTLDLTDTQYF. The CDR3 DNA follows: TGTGCCAGCTCCGAGGATACTTTAGACCTCACAGATACGCAGTATTTT.

This clone appeared a single time. The rearrangement links TRBV4-1 to TRBJ2-5; 9 positions match TRBD1. Near its end, the DNA agrees better with TRBJ2-7, so the J call may be wrong. CDR1 MGHRA and CDR2 YSYEKL come from the germline V gene. The CDR3 has 15 amino acids. CDR3 bases: TGCGCCAGCAGCCAAGCGACAGGGGGGGACTACGAGCAGTACTTC. Protein product: CASSQATGGDYEQYF.

This clone was recorded once. This sequence joins TRBV28 and TRBJ1-3; perhaps TRBD1 as D (6 bases). CDR1 and CDR2 from the germline V gene are MDHEN and SYDVKM. Deletions cut 3 bases from V and 1 base from J, with 16 bases between. The CDR3 length is 17 residues. The DNA of the CDR3 is TGTGCCAGCAGTTTCTATGGCAGGGGAAGATCTGGAAACACCATATATTTT. Translating gives CASSFYGRGRSGNTIYF.

This clone was recorded only once. J is TRBJ2-3 and V is TRBV19, with D possibly TRBD2 on 6 matching bases. CDR1 is LNHDA, CDR2 SQIVND, per germline (reference sequence). The V gene lost 8 bases and the J gene lost 2 bases, with 11 bases spanning the gap. CDR3 length equals 13 residues. CDR3 region: CASRRANTDTQYF. CDR3 nucleotide sequence: TGTGCCAGTCGGAGGGCAAACACAGATACGCAGTATTTT.

The chain combines TRBV20-1 with TRBJ2-7; D call uncertain. Germline-derived CDR1 and CDR2 are DFQATT and SNEGSKA (reference sequence). Trimming left V 3 bases short and J 0 bases short, with 3 bases between. The CDR3 sequence is 11 residues long. Here the CDR3 reads CSASYSYEQYF. The CDR3 DNA reads as TGCAGTGCTAGCTACTCCTACGAGCAGTACTTC.

A single count supports this clone. The chain carries TRBV19 and TRBJ2-5; D gene ambiguous. The V and J ends lost 5 bases and 5 bases respectively, with 12 bases between them. The CDR3 extends over 13 amino acids. CDR1 is LNHDA, CDR2 SQIVND, per germline (reference sequence). For the CDR3, the DNA is TGTGCCAGTAGTCCCCGAGTAATGGAGACCCAGTACTTC. As protein: CASSPRVMETQYF.

The V and J genes are TRBV5-1 and TRBJ2-3; D is possibly TRBD2 (6 bases). V lost 0 bases to trimming and J lost 5 bases, with 10 bases between them. Per germline, CDR1 SGHRS and CDR2 YFSETQ. The CDR3 length is 14 residues. In DNA, the CDR3 is TGCGCCAGCAGCTTGGCCGCGGGGCTAGATACGCAGTATTTT. Its protein is CASSLAAGLDTQYF.

The J gene is TRBJ2-7, the V gene TRBV7-9, with 8 nucleotides matching TRBD1. V shed 5 bases and J 0 bases; nucleotides not matched to a gene: 6. Per the germline V gene, CDR1 is SEHNR and CDR2 is FQNEAQ (reference sequence). The CDR3 sequence is 15 residues long. The CDR3 sequence is CASSPGGSLSYEQYF. The CDR3 nucleotides are TGTGCCAGCAGCCCAGGGGGCAGTCTCTCCTACGAGCAGTACTTC.

This chain joins TRBV19 and TRBJ1-5, with TRBD1 identical over 7 bases. The CDR3 is made up of 15 amino acids. The V and J ends lost 7 bases and 0 bases, in that order; junction bases with no gene match: 6. Germline assignment: CDR1 LNHDA and CDR2 SQIVND (reference sequence). CDR3 region: CASKNDRDSNQPQHF. CDR3 DNA sequence: TGTGCCAGTAAAAACGACAGGGATAGCAATCAGCCCCAGCATTTT.